The clone carrying this TCR beta chain appeared a few times. The sample belongs to a study of post-analysis software for immune sequencing data. The overall study: Several disease courses (relapsing-remitting, secondary progressive and progressive-relapsing) of multiple sclerosis were included.

The library was made from cDNA and included unique molecular identifiers. Yield was roughly 0.5 million cDNA molecules from approximately 0.91 to 9.4 million T cells. From the PCR reads, TCRdb called clonotypes with MiXCR, one entry per CDR3 protein. Here the sample spans 350,000 to 500,000 distinct CDR3 sequences, 39% being singletons. Input material: blood. This sequence was found in a girl under 10 years old with multiple sclerosis.

The DNA for the CDR3 is TGCGCCAGCAGCCCTCAGACAGGGTTAATGATGAATGAGCAGTTCTTC. It specifies CASSPQTGLMMNEQFF. The J gene is TRBJ2-1, the V gene TRBV4-1; 7 bases line up with TRBD1. The CDR3 runs 16 residues. With V trimmed by 4 bases and J by 7 bases, 13 bases remained unmatched. Germline CDR1 and CDR2: MGHRA and YSYEKL.